A single sample is the source of the 19 T cell receptor beta chains below, sequenced in a study of T cell repertoires in cytomegalovirus infection. One entry per CDR3 protein results from TCRdb running MiXCR on the reads. The sample shows about 400,000 distinct CDR3 sequences, 15% to 20% of them seen only once. The material sequenced was PBMCs. All receptors derive from a human donor in good health (CMV status not recorded). Some clones in this sample may be carry-over from other donors' samples.

This clonotype was recorded at least ten times. This chain uses TRBV4-1 with TRBJ1-2, with 9 bases lining up with TRBD1. Germline assignment: CDR1 MGHRA and CDR2 YSYEKL. The J segment lost 6 bases and the V segment lost 0 bases, leaving 5 bases of the junction unmatched. CDR3 length: 15 amino acids. CDR3 loop: CASSQEVGTGNGYTF. Here the CDR3 DNA reads TGCGCCAGCAGCCAAGAAGTAGGGACAGGGAATGGCTACACCTTC.

The rearrangement joins TRBV6-2 or TRBV6-3 to TRBJ2-3; 9 bases agree with TRBD2. Germline trimming cut 5 bases from V and 9 bases from J; bases unmatched to any gene: 15. Per the germline V gene, CDR1 is MNHEY and CDR2 is SVGEGT. This CDR3 spans 16 amino acids. Here the CDR3 reads CASSEISGSYAQTQYF. The CDR3 region has the DNA TGTGCCAGCAGTGAAATTAGCGGGAGCTACGCCCAGACGCAGTATTTT.

This chain links TRBV7-2 with TRBJ1-1; D remains ambiguous. Germline loops: CDR1 SGHTA, CDR2 FQGNSA. The CDR3 has 11 amino acids. V lost 1 base to trimming and J lost 10 bases, with 7 bases between them. The CDR3 reads CASSLDTRAFF. The CDR3 bases are TGTGCCAGCAGCTTAGATACAAGAGCTTTCTTT.

This clonotype was found a few times. For the CDR3, the DNA is TGCGCCAGCAGTGAGAGCCTAGTCCTAGAGACCCAGTACTTC. Encoded protein: CASSESLVLETQYF. The chain recombines TRBV10-2 with TRBJ2-5, with D hard to call. Germline V gene data show CDR1 as WSHSY and CDR2 as SAAADI. V dropped 2 bases and J dropped 4 bases, with 11 bases sitting between them. This CDR3 is 14 amino acids long.

J is TRBJ1-5 and V is TRBV6-2 or TRBV6-3; D unclear. CDR1 and CDR2 from the germline V gene are MNHEY and SVGEGT. CDR3 size: 16 residues. Trimming removed 8 bases at V and 5 bases at J, with 22 bases between. The CDR3: CASRERLPQTDQPQHF. CDR3 in DNA: TGTGCCAGCCGCGAAAGACTCCCCCAAACCGATCAGCCCCAGCATTTT.

The table lists this clonotype with a few counts. The DNA for the CDR3 is TGTGCCAGCAGTTCAGGAGGGATAAGGCAGCCCCAGCATTTT. This sequence encodes CASSSGGIRQPQHF. The chain employs TRBV12-3 or TRBV12-4 and TRBJ1-5, with D unclear. The CDR3 extends over 14 amino acids. V was cut by 4 bases and J by 7 bases, with 14 bases left in between.

The table lists this clonotype with many counts. This chain uses TRBV27 with TRBJ2-1, with a tentative D call TRBD2 (6 bases). CDR3 size: 16 residues. Trimming pared 2 bases from V and 5 bases from J, leaving 16 bases between. Germline loops: CDR1 MNHEY, CDR2 SMNVEV (reference sequence). The CDR3 DNA reads TGTGCCAGCAGTTTACGGGGACTCCCCGCCCACAATGAGCAGTTCTTC. It specifies CASSLRGLPAHNEQFF.

Only a few counts were recorded for this clonotype. The CDR3: CASSVSRGANVLTF. The CDR3 nucleotides read TGTGCCAGCAGTGTATCCAGGGGGGCCAACGTCCTGACTTTC. The rearrangement links TRBV2 to TRBJ2-6; unclear D gene. The CDR3 is 14 amino acids. Trimming shortened V by 4 bases and J by 4 bases, and 8 bases separated the two germline ends. Per germline, CDR1 SNHLY and CDR2 FYNNEI.

V and J are TRBV10-2 and TRBJ2-7; D is ambiguous. Trimming took 0 bases from V and 1 from J, leaving 4 bases between them. There are 13 residues in the CDR3. Germline assignment: CDR1 WSHSY and CDR2 SAAADI. CDR3 amino acids: CASSESYSYEQYF. The DNA for the CDR3 is TGCGCCAGCAGTGAGTCCTATTCCTACGAGCAGTACTTC.

The chain links TRBV2 to TRBJ2-3; TRBD2 matches 9 bases. This CDR3 has 15 amino acids. CDR1 is SNHLY, CDR2 FYNNEI, per germline. Trimming removed 7 bases from V and 0 bases from J; junction bases left unmatched: 5. The CDR3 DNA reads TGTGCCAGCAAGCGGGAGGTGACTAGCACAGATACGCAGTATTTT. This sequence encodes CASKREVTSTDTQYF.

In this sample, this clonotype turned up a few times. The rearrangement uses TRBV6-2 or TRBV6-3 and TRBJ2-1, with 8 bases aligning to TRBD1. CDR3 length equals 15 residues. The V gene end was trimmed by 3 bases and the J gene end by 3 bases; junction bases not matched to a gene: 4. From germline, CDR1 is MNHEY and CDR2 SVGEGT. Here the CDR3 DNA reads TGTGCCAGCAGTTATCAGGGGGCCGACTACAATGAGCAGTTCTTC. Protein: CASSYQGADYNEQFF.

Here the CDR3 reads CASSQDRPGQGEETQYF. CDR3 sequence (DNA): TGCGCCAGCAGCCAAGATCGACCGGGACAGGGGGAAGAGACCCAGTACTTC. V usage is TRBV4-1 and J usage is TRBJ2-5, with 11 positions matching TRBD1. V shed 0 bases, J shed 3 bases, and the junction held 6 bases outside the gene matches. The germline gives CDR1 MGHRA, CDR2 YSYEKL. CDR3 size: 17 residues.

This clonotype came up many times. The CDR3 spells CASNKRGANYGYTF. CDR3 bases: TGTGCCAGCAATAAAAGGGGGGCTAACTATGGCTACACCTTC. The chain carries TRBV7-2 and TRBJ1-2; tentatively, D is TRBD1 (6 bases). The CDR3 totals 14 residues. Per germline, CDR1 SGHTA and CDR2 FQGNSA. V was trimmed by 7 bases and J by 0 bases, leaving 12 bases between them. Together with reference TRBV7-2 and TRBJ1-2, the CDR3 gives the full variable domain: GAGVSQSPSNKVTEKGKDVELRCDPISGHTALYWYRQSLGQGLEFLIYFQGNSAPDKSGLPSDRFSAERTGGSVSTLTIQRTQQEDSAVYLCASNKRGANYGYTFGSGTRLTVV.

This clonotype was detected many times. CDR3 in DNA: TGTGCCATCAGCCCCACGCGAGGGGCCGAAGCTTTCTTT. Translating it yields CAISPTRGAEAFF. This chain uses TRBV10-3 with TRBJ1-1; the D gene is possibly TRBD1 (5 bases). The V end lost 6 bases, the J end lost 8 bases, and 16 bases lay between the germline ends. Germline loops: CDR1 ENHRY, CDR2 SYGVKD. This CDR3 region has 13 residues.

This clonotype was counted only a few times. V gene TRBV6-5 combines with J gene TRBJ1-3; D is ambiguous. Germline V lookup: CDR1 MNHEY, CDR2 SVGAGI. V lost 9 bases and J lost 3, with 15 bases in between. The CDR3 runs to 14 residues. The CDR3 loop is CASSGGIGGNTIYF. CDR3 coding DNA: TGTGCCAGTTCCGGAGGGATAGGTGGAAACACCATATATTTT.

This clonotype was picked up many times. The chain links TRBV12-3 or TRBV12-4 to TRBJ1-5; possibly TRBD1 for D (5 bases). The CDR3 covers 15 residues. Trimming took off 5 bases at V and 2 bases at J, with 13 bases between the two ends. The CDR3 region is CASSPQGRGNQPQHF. The CDR3 DNA is TGTGCCAGCAGTCCCCAGGGTAGGGGCAATCAGCCCCAGCATTTT.

A few counts support this clonotype. The chain has TRBV5-1 and TRBJ1-1, with unresolved D. The germline gives CDR1 SGHRS, CDR2 YFSETQ. V lost 4 bases, J lost 2 bases, and 12 bases lay in between. This CDR3 has 14 amino acids. CDR3 DNA sequence: TGCGCCAGCAGCCAAGGACGGATCAACACTGAAGCTTTCTTT. Protein: CASSQGRINTEAFF.

In its sample, this clonotype was seen many times. V is TRBV7-2 and J is TRBJ2-3, with D uncertain. This CDR3 spans 15 amino acids. Germline-derived CDR1 and CDR2 are SGHTA and FQGNSA. The V gene lost 1 base and the J gene lost 1 base, with 9 bases spanning the gap. The CDR3 DNA reads as TGTGCCAGCAGCTTAGACTCCGGTGGCACAGATACGCAGTATTTT. As protein: CASSLDSGGTDTQYF.

A few counts support this clonotype. This chain uses TRBV20-1 with TRBJ2-4, with 9 bases lining up with TRBD1. CDR1 and CDR2 from the germline V gene are DFQATT and SNEGSKA (reference sequence). The CDR3 has 12 amino acids. The V segment lost 6 bases and the J segment 9 bases; nucleotides outside the gene matches: 6. The chain's CDR3 is CSADRGGGIQYF. The CDR3 nucleotides read TGCAGTGCGGACAGGGGAGGGGGCATTCAGTACTTC.